What follows are 14 T cell receptor beta chains derived from one specimen sequenced in a study of identical twins. TCRdb fed the 5' RACE reads into MiXCR, producing one record per CDR3 protein. In the table there are some 730,000 distinct CDR3 sequences, around a sixth of which are singletons. These data were also reused for a study on T cells expressing NK-cell markers.

Source material: PBMCs. Every receptor here comes from a woman aged 18-29 years in good health.

This clonotype showed up many times. This rearrangement joins TRBV6-5 to TRBJ1-3; D may be TRBD1 (5 bases). V lost 3 bases to trimming and J lost 4 bases, with 10 bases between them. Germline V lookup: CDR1 MNHEY, CDR2 SVGAGI. The CDR3 totals 14 residues. CDR3: CASSYQGPGNTIYF. CDR3 nucleotides: TGTGCCAGCAGTTATCAGGGACCCGGAAACACCATATATTTT.

The chain carries TRBV6-2 or TRBV6-3 and TRBJ2-3; TRBD2 matches at 11 bases. CDR1 MNHEY and CDR2 SVGEGT come from the germline V gene. Losses at the gene ends were 3 bases for V and 2 bases for J; bases not matched to a gene: 1. The CDR3 totals 15 residues. Written as DNA, the CDR3 is TGTGCCAGCAGTTATAGCGGGGGGGCCACAGATACGCAGTATTTT. Translating it yields CASSYSGGATDTQYF.

This clonotype was seen only a few times. V usage is TRBV12-3 or TRBV12-4 and J usage is TRBJ1-2; no reliable D call. The V end was cut by 6 bases, the J end by 7 bases, with 18 bases between. The length of the CDR3 is 14 residues. Here the CDR3 reads CASRGPGVKGGYTF. CDR3 coding DNA: TGTGCCAGCAGAGGGCCCGGGGTCAAAGGTGGCTACACCTTC.

A few counts support this clonotype. The chain uses TRBV7-9 and TRBJ2-5; 9 positions agree with TRBD2. CDR3 length equals 12 residues. J lost 3 bases, V lost 8 bases, and 1 base had no gene match. Germline values: CDR1 SEHNR, CDR2 FQNEAQ (reference sequence). CDR3 DNA: TGTGCCAGCGGGACTAGCAAAGAGACCCAGTACTTC. Amino acid sequence: CASGTSKETQYF.

This clonotype showed up just a few times. This chain uses TRBV15 with TRBJ1-5; D call uncertain. The germline gives CDR1 LNHNV, CDR2 YYDKDF (reference sequence). V lost 8 bases and J 5 bases, leaving 13 bases between the germline ends. This CDR3 contains 13 residues. DNA of the CDR3: TGTGCCACCCGTACGGGGTTTGATCAGCCCCAGCATTTT. It specifies CATRTGFDQPQHF.

In this sample, this clonotype turned up many times. The DNA for the CDR3 is TGCGCCAGCAGCTTGGTTATGTCCGGGGAGCTGTTTTTT. This encodes CASSLVMSGELFF. The chain employs TRBV5-1 and TRBJ2-2; no clear D gene. This CDR3 is 13 amino acids long. V lost 0 bases to trimming and J lost 6 bases, with 6 bases between them. From germline, CDR1 is SGHRS and CDR2 YFSETQ.

V usage is TRBV29-1 and J usage is TRBJ2-5; unclear D gene. V shed 1 base and J shed 0 bases, with 6 bases lying between them. From germline, CDR1 is SQVTM and CDR2 ANQGSEA. This CDR3 comprises 13 residues. The CDR3 DNA sequence: TGCAGCGTTGAAGGAGCGAACCAAGAGACCCAGTACTTC. It specifies CSVEGANQETQYF.

This sequence joins TRBV20-1 and TRBJ1-1; D is uncertain. Trimming cost V 7 bases and J 0 bases, with 9 bases left between them. Per germline, CDR1 DFQATT and CDR2 SNEGSKA (reference sequence). The CDR3 is made up of 12 amino acids. The CDR3 region is CSGGFLNTEAFF. For the CDR3, the DNA is TGCAGTGGAGGCTTCCTGAACACTGAAGCTTTCTTT.

This clonotype was picked up a small number of times. The chain combines TRBV12-3 or TRBV12-4 with TRBJ2-3; tentatively, D is TRBD1 or TRBD2 (5 bases each). CDR3 length: 15 residues. V was shortened by 4 bases and J by 3 bases, with 14 bases between the two germline ends. The CDR3 reads CASSWSGARTDTQYF. The CDR3, as DNA: TGTGCCAGCAGTTGGTCCGGGGCTCGGACAGATACGCAGTATTTT.

The chain is built from TRBV6-5 and TRBJ1-4, with D perhaps TRBD1 (6 bases). V lost 3 bases to trimming and J lost 4 bases, with 9 bases between them. CDR3 length: 14 residues. Germline CDR1 is MNHEY and CDR2 is SVGAGI. Here the CDR3 reads CASSYTGNNEKLFF. The CDR3 nucleotides are TGTGCCAGCAGTTATACAGGGAATAATGAAAAACTGTTTTTT.

This sequence joins TRBV20-1 and TRBJ2-7; 9 bases agree with TRBD2. V was pared by 6 bases and J by 0 bases, with 9 bases of the junction left unmatched. The CDR3 loop spans 15 amino acids. Germline CDR1 DFQATT, CDR2 SNEGSKA (reference sequence). The CDR3 DNA reads as TGCAGTGCCAGCGGATTAGCGGGAGCCTCCTACGAGCAGTACTTC. Translated: CSASGLAGASYEQYF.

This chain joins TRBV7-9 and TRBJ2-6; either TRBD1 or TRBD2 may supply D (6 bases each). Trimming shortened V by 11 bases and J by 0 bases, and 17 bases separated the two germline ends. Germline CDR1 is SEHNR and CDR2 is FQNEAQ (reference sequence). The CDR3 consists of 16 residues. CDR3 nucleotide sequence: TGTGCCCGACCTGCGGGACAAAGCTCTGGGGCCAACGTCCTGACTTTC. The encoded protein is CARPAGQSSGANVLTF.

In this sample, this clonotype turned up a few times. The chain has TRBV2 and TRBJ2-1; D gene ambiguous. The CDR3 loop spans 12 amino acids. The germline gives CDR1 SNHLY, CDR2 FYNNEI. The V gene lost 7 bases and the J gene lost 5 bases, with 9 bases spanning the gap. CDR3 residues: CASNEPDNEQFF. As DNA, the CDR3 is TGTGCCAGCAACGAACCCGACAATGAGCAGTTCTTC.

A single count supports this clonotype. This chain uses TRBV24-1 with TRBJ1-2; TRBD1 is a possible D gene (5 bases). There are 14 residues in the CDR3. CDR1 is KGHDR, CDR2 SFDVKD, per germline. V shed 3 bases and J shed 0 bases, with 7 bases lying between them. CDR3 DNA sequence: TGTGCCACCAGTGATGACAGAACTAACTATGGCTACACCTTC. This codes for CATSDDRTNYGYTF.